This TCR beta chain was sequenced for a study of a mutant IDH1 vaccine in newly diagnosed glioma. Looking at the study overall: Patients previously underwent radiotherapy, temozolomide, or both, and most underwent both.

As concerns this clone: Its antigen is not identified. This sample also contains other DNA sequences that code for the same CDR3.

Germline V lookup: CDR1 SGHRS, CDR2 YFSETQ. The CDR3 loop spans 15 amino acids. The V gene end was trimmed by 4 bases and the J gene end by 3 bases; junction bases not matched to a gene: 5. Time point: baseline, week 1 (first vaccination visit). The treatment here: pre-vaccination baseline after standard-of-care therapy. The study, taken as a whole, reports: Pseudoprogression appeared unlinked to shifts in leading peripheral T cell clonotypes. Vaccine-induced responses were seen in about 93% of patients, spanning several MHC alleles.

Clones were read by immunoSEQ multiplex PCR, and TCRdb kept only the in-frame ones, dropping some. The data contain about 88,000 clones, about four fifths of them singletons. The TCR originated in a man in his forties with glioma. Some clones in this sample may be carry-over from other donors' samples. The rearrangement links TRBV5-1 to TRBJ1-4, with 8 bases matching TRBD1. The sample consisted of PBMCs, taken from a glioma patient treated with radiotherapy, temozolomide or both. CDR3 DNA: TGCGCCAGCAGCGACCAGGGGGCGGCTAATGAAAAACTGTTTTTT. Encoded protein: CASSDQGAANEKLFF.